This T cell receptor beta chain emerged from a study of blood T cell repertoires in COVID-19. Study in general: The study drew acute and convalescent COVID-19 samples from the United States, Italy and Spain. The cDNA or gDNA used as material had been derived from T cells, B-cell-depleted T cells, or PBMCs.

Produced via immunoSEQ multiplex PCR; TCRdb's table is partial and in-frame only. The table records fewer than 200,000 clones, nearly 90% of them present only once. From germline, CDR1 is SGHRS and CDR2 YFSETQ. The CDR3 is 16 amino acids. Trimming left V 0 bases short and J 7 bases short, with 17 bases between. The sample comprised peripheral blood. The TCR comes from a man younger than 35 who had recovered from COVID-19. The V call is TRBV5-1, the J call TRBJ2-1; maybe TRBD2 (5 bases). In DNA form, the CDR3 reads TGCGCCAGCAGCTTGGCCTTAGGAGGAGTTTTTAATGAGCAGTTCTTC. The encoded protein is CASSLALGGVFNEQFF.